The sequence of this T cell receptor (beta chain) was determined in a study of OX40 agonist ivuxolimab in advanced cancers. Study-wide results and limits: Dose levels from 0.1 to 3.0 mg/kg saw CD4+ and CD8+ blood T cells expand clonally by week 6.

Germline assignment: CDR1 SGDLS and CDR2 YYNGEE. J lost 4 bases, V lost 2 bases, and 6 bases had no gene match. The CDR3 sequence is 15 residues long. As concerns this clone: What it binds is unknown.

The repertoire was sequenced with immunoSEQ multiplex PCR; TCRdb's copy has only in-frame clones and lacks some. This repertoire shows around 50,000 clones, nearly 90% found once; its top ten account for roughly an eighth. The sequence came from an adult with an advanced solid tumor such as melanoma, head and neck, liver or kidney cancer. The V gene is TRBV9, the J gene TRBJ2-1, with TRBD2 matching 7 bases. Specimen: CD4+ or CD8+ T cells sorted from blood, collected in a trial of the OX40 agonist ivuxolimab. The CDR3 loop is CASSVGGSRYNEQFF. CDR3 DNA: TGTGCCAGCAGCGTGGGGGGGAGCCGATACAATGAGCAGTTCTTC.